Shown below are 4 T cell receptor beta chains from a single sample sequenced in a study of blood T cell repertoires in COVID-19. Method: immunoSEQ multiplex PCR; TCRdb's copy keeps in-frame clones and lacks some. Of 470,000 or so clones in the sample, approximately 90% were seen once. Sequences were obtained from peripheral blood. The receptors here all came from a woman aged 25 to 39 with acute or convalescent COVID-19.

The chain is built from TRBV15 and TRBJ2-7; D is undetermined. Per the germline V gene, CDR1 is LNHNV and CDR2 is YYDKDF (reference sequence). The CDR3 runs 13 residues. Trimming left V 5 bases short and J 5 bases short, with 13 bases between. CDR3 protein: CATSARLVDEQYF. Written as DNA, the CDR3 is TGTGCCACCAGCGCGAGGCTCGTGGACGAGCAGTACTTC.

The rearrangement uses TRBV2 and TRBJ2-1; 7 bases match TRBD1. V lost 2 bases, J lost 9 bases, and 7 bases stayed unmatched. This CDR3 has 14 amino acids. Germline assignment: CDR1 SNHLY and CDR2 FYNNEI. CDR3 bases: TGTGCCAGCAGTGAACTCGGGACAGTTGGTGAGCAGTTCTTC. It specifies CASSELGTVGEQFF.

The J gene is TRBJ2-2, the V gene TRBV6-5; D is perhaps TRBD2 (5 bases). Trimming took 7 bases from V and 6 from J, leaving 18 bases between them. CDR3 length: 15 residues. The germline V gene has CDR1 MNHEY and CDR2 SVGAGI. DNA for the CDR3: TGTGCCAGCACCCCCGGGAACTTGGGTCCCGGGGAGCTGTTTTTT. Translation: CASTPGNLGPGELFF.

The genes are TRBV18 and TRBJ2-7; weak D call: TRBD2 (5 bases). The CDR3 consists of 14 residues. Trimming took 0 bases from V and 4 from J, leaving 10 bases between them. The V gene's germline CDR1 is KGHSH and CDR2 LQKENI. This CDR3 reads CASSPPVGSYEQYF. The CDR3 DNA is TGTGCCAGCTCACCACCGGTGGGGAGTTACGAGCAGTACTTC.